This T cell receptor (beta chain) was sequenced in a study of post-analysis software for immune sequencing data (dated by TCRdb to between 2014 and 2016). Regarding the research as a whole: Disease courses on record covered relapsing-remitting, secondary progressive and progressive-relapsing multiple sclerosis, though some patients had no subtype annotation. The patient repertoires were compared against 10 to 12 previously published healthy control repertoires obtained from donors aged 6 to 25 years. A subset of samples was prepared in parallel using single-end sample barcoding, then pooled and co-amplified after Illumina adapter ligation.

Results the study describes overall, beyond this receptor: The control group was slightly older than the multiple sclerosis patient group. Patients showed significantly higher frequencies than controls for five TRBV segments, among them TRBV5-6, TRBV5-1 and TRBV20-1. Multiple sclerosis patients had significantly lower normalized Chao1 diversity than controls, a result that suggests substantial peripheral T-cell clonal expansion. Direct clustering with F measure revealed strong co-clustering of samples prepared in the same batch, which led to a batch-effect correction.

The germline V gene provides CDR1 SGHRS and CDR2 YFSETQ. Measured from the cysteine to the phenylalanine, the CDR3 is 17 residues long. Kept here is only the CDR3 DNA, which spans 51 bases and is read in frame from base 1. TCR beta repertoires were profiled from peripheral blood of roughly twelve young patients with multiple sclerosis to demonstrate the VDJtools post-analysis software. The multiple sclerosis patients were children and adolescents ranging in age from about 6 to 17 years. Details on this clonotype: No antigen is known for it. This could be a read error, since a much larger clone is one nucleotide away.

To prepare the library, PCR was applied. Instrument used: Illumina HiSeq 2500. Unique molecular identifiers were incorporated into TCR beta cDNA libraries to reduce PCR and sequencing biases. Roughly 0.5 million cDNA molecules were obtained per 1 to 10 million input T cells, so each molecule approximated one T cell. The patient libraries were prepared and sequenced using the same protocol as the earlier healthy control dataset. Within a given batch, samples were prepared together, multiplexed and sequenced on the same HiSeq lane. In the authors' own workflow: MIGEC was used to process the raw barcoded reads, and molecular identifier groups with only a single read were discarded before consensus assembly and CDR3 extraction. Clonotype tables were post-analysed with VDJtools, normalizing diversity by down-sampling all datasets to the smallest sample size. To correct batch-related cross-sample contamination, repertoire overlap clustering matched CDR3 amino acid sequences but not nucleotide sequences. TCRdb reran the public reads through fastp at Q25 and MiXCR, keeping productive beta chains. Identical CDR3 protein sequences are pooled into one entry, listed with their most common genes and DNA. TCRdb, not the original authors, processed these V and J calls. A total of 250,000 to 300,000 distinct CDR3 sequences appear in this sample, about 38% of them only once. The ten biggest clones cover around 5.2% of the sample.

The rearranged chain carries TRBV5-1 and TRBJ2-3, with TRBD2 identical over 12 junction bases. Sequencing was performed on blood. This receptor was obtained from a girl aged 5 to 17 with multiple sclerosis. The CDR3 reads as follows: CASSLDPSGGAADMQYF. DNA sequence: TGCGCCAGCAGCTTGGATCCTAGCGGGGGGGCCGCAGATATGCAGTATTTT.